These 29 T cell receptor beta chains were sequenced from one sample in a study of Ad26.COV2.S vaccination and SARS-CoV-2 variants. Data came from immunoSEQ multiplex PCR; TCRdb stores just in-frame clones and leaves some out. Altogether 300,000 to 350,000 clones are present, around 89% being singletons, with the ten largest covering about 5%. Regarding treatment: around 19 received Ad26.COV2.S at low or high dose, single or two shots; five or six received placebo; per-sample allocation not given. The samples date from day 63 after the first vaccine or placebo injection. Sequenced material: peripheral blood, taken in a trial of Ad26.COV2.S vaccine versus placebo. These receptors were taken from a person aged 18 to 65 who received the Ad26.COV2.S COVID-19 vaccine or a placebo.

The chain has TRBV6-2 or TRBV6-3 and TRBJ2-5; perhaps TRBD1 as D (6 bases). From germline, CDR1 is MNHEY and CDR2 SVGEGT. The V end was cut by 4 bases, the J end by 4 bases, with 13 bases between. The CDR3 is 14 residues long. CDR3 amino acids: CASSSGQPGETQYF. The CDR3 DNA sequence: TGTGCCAGCAGTTCTGGACAGCCCGGAGAGACCCAGTACTTC.

This chain connects TRBV28 to TRBJ1-2, with 7 nucleotides matching TRBD1. The CDR3 contains 12 residues. V shed 6 bases and J 5 bases; nucleotides not matched to a gene: 3. CDR1 and CDR2 from the germline V gene are MDHEN and SYDVKM. CDR3 in amino acids: CASSMTGYGYTF. The CDR3 DNA reads TGTGCCAGCAGCATGACAGGGTATGGCTACACCTTC.

This clone has only one observation. The rearrangement joins TRBV6-5 to TRBJ2-3; D unclear. Trimming removed 2 bases from V and 2 bases from J, with 5 bases in between. The CDR3 extends over 13 amino acids. Germline CDR1 and CDR2: MNHEY and SVGAGI. The CDR3 DNA follows: TGTGCCAGCAGTTACCGTACCACAGATACGCAGTATTTT. Its translation is CASSYRTTDTQYF.

The chain recombines TRBV3-1 (or the pseudogene TRBV3-2) with TRBJ2-4, with TRBD2 as a possible D gene (6 bases). Per the germline V gene, CDR1 is LGHDT and CDR2 is YNNKEL (reference sequence). Trimming shortened V by 3 bases and J by 6 bases, and 18 bases separated the two germline ends. The CDR3 covers 16 residues. CDR3 loop: CASSHLAEGAGNIQYF. The DNA of the CDR3 is TGTGCCAGCAGCCACCTGGCGGAGGGAGCGGGAAACATTCAGTACTTC.

The V call is TRBV6-2 or TRBV6-3, the J call TRBJ2-1, with 14 bases fitting TRBD2. Germline CDR1 is MNHEY and CDR2 is SVGEGT. This CDR3 contains 15 residues. The J segment lost 8 bases and the V segment lost 6 bases, leaving 6 bases of the junction unmatched. CDR3 region: CASSLGLAGGYEQFF. The CDR3 bases are TGTGCCAGCAGCCTAGGACTAGCGGGGGGATATGAGCAGTTCTTC.

A few counts support this clone. Compared with germline, one end of the junction differs, possibly owing to a read error. The chain is built from TRBV7-7 and TRBJ2-2; D is unresolved. Germline CDR1 and CDR2: SSHAT and FNYEAQ (reference sequence). CDR3 length: 15 amino acids. The CDR3 loop is CASSPTPGETGELFF. In DNA, the CDR3 is TGTGCTAGCAGTCCCACCCCGGGTGAGACCGGGGAGCTGTTTTTT.

The CDR3 here is CASSQDLYTGDQETQYF. The CDR3 DNA sequence: TGCGCCAGCAGCCAAGATCTGTATACAGGGGATCAAGAGACCCAGTACTTC. V is TRBV4-1 and J is TRBJ2-5; the match to TRBD1 covers 7 bases. The CDR3 covers 17 residues. J lost 2 bases, V lost 0 bases, and 9 bases had no gene match. CDR1 is MGHRA, CDR2 YSYEKL, per germline.

The chain has TRBV10-3 and TRBJ2-7; D is possibly TRBD1 (5 bases). CDR1 ENHRY and CDR2 SYGVKD come from the germline V gene. V was pared by 10 bases and J by 3 bases, with 16 bases between. The CDR3 is made up of 13 amino acids. CDR3: CATGQGPNYEQYF. The CDR3 region has the DNA TGTGCCACCGGCCAGGGTCCAAACTACGAGCAGTACTTC.

This chain links TRBV15 with TRBJ1-4; D call uncertain. Germline CDR1 reads LNHNV; CDR2 reads YYDKDF (reference sequence). Trimming left V 0 bases short and J 1 base short, with 6 bases between. This CDR3 is built from 15 residues. The chain's CDR3 is CATSRDWRTNEKLFF. CDR3 bases: TGTGCCACCAGCAGAGATTGGAGAACTAATGAAAAACTGTTTTTT. The full variable domain, rest sourced from reference TRBV15 and TRBJ1-4, is DAMVIQNPRYQVTQFGKPVTLSCSQTLNHNVMYWYQQKSSQAPKLLFHYYDKDFNNEADTPDNFQSRRPNTSFCFLDIRSPGLGDTAMYLCATSRDWRTNEKLFFGSGTQLSVL.

The chain carries TRBV11-2 and TRBJ2-7; 9 nucleotides align to TRBD1. The CDR3 has 16 residues. Germline lookup yields CDR1 SGHAT and CDR2 FQNNGV. V was clipped by 5 bases and J by 1 base; unmatched bases: 9. This CDR3 is CASSQIGTGRSYEQYF. The CDR3 DNA reads TGTGCCAGCAGCCAAATTGGGACAGGGCGGTCCTACGAGCAGTACTTC. Based on the CDR3 plus reference TRBV11-2 and TRBJ2-7, the full variable domain is EAGVAQSPRYKIIEKRQSVAFWCNPISGHATLYWYQQILGQGPKLLIQFQNNGVVDDSQLPKDRFSAERLKGVDSTLKIQPAKLEDSAVYLCASSQIGTGRSYEQYFGPGTRLTVT.

The sample holds a few counts of this clone. The chain is built from TRBV21-1 and TRBJ1-1; TRBD1, as called in the table, went unchecked against the DNA. TRBV21-1 corresponds to a pseudogene. This CDR3 contains 14 residues. CDR3 bases: TGTGCCAGCAGCCAAACAGGGGATGACACTGAAGCTTTCTTT. It is translated as CASSQTGDDTEAFF.

V is TRBV5-5 and J is TRBJ2-3, with D possibly TRBD1 on 5 matching bases. Germline CDR1 reads SGHKS; CDR2 reads YYEKEE (reference sequence). V was shortened by 2 bases and J by 6 bases, with 13 bases between the two germline ends. The CDR3 length is 14 residues. CDR3 amino acids: CASSLSGYADTQYF. As DNA, the CDR3 is TGTGCCAGCAGCTTATCAGGGTATGCTGATACGCAGTATTTT. Full variable domain (outside the CDR3, taken from reference TRBV5-5 and TRBJ2-3): DAGVTQSPTHLIKTRGQQVTLRCSPISGHKSVSWYQQVLGQGPQFIFQYYEKEERGRGNFPDRFSARQFPNYSSELNVNALLLGDSALYLCASSLSGYADTQYFGPGTRLTVL.

This sequence joins TRBV27 and TRBJ2-3; D not resolved. Germline CDR1 MNHEY, CDR2 SMNVEV (reference sequence). Trimming stripped 4 bases from V and 2 bases from J, with 7 bases between. The CDR3 loop spans 13 amino acids. The CDR3 is CASSSHLTDTQYF. CDR3 nucleotides: TGTGCCAGCAGTTCACACCTCACAGATACGCAGTATTTT.

This clone was counted once. The rearrangement joins TRBV30 to TRBJ1-6, with unresolved D. This CDR3 has 10 amino acids. Germline assignment: CDR1 GTSNPN and CDR2 SVGIG (reference sequence). V was shortened by 7 bases and J by 11 bases, with 9 bases between the two germline ends. The CDR3: CALDVPPLHF. Here the CDR3 DNA reads TGTGCCTTGGACGTTCCACCCCTCCACTTT.

The chain couples TRBV6-2 or TRBV6-3 to TRBJ2-7, with TRBD2 identical over 7 bases. Germline CDR1 MNHEY, CDR2 SVGEGT. This CDR3 has 14 residues. The J segment lost 1 base and the V segment lost 3 bases, leaving 3 bases of the junction unmatched. The CDR3 loop reads CASSYQGGSYEQYF. CDR3 bases: TGTGCCAGCAGTTATCAGGGAGGGTCCTACGAGCAGTACTTC.

The chain recombines TRBV10-1 with TRBJ2-1; 9 bases align to TRBD2. With V trimmed by 3 bases and J by 5 bases, 5 bases remained unmatched. Per germline, CDR1 WNHNN and CDR2 SYGVQD (reference sequence). The CDR3 is made up of 15 amino acids. This chain's CDR3 is CASSEEREVHNEQFF. CDR3 DNA: TGCGCCAGCAGTGAAGAGCGGGAGGTTCACAATGAGCAGTTCTTC.

The rearrangement uses TRBV5-1 and TRBJ2-1; 8 bases are a match to TRBD1. Germline V gene lookup returns CDR1 SGHRS and CDR2 YFSETQ. The CDR3 loop spans 16 amino acids. Trimming removed 0 bases from V and 4 bases from J; junction bases left unmatched: 6. The CDR3 here is CASSLDIGTGYNEQFF. CDR3 bases: TGCGCCAGCAGCTTGGATATCGGGACAGGTTACAATGAGCAGTTCTTC. Based on the CDR3 plus reference TRBV5-1 and TRBJ2-1, the full variable domain is KAGVTQTPRYLIKTRGQQVTLSCSPISGHRSVSWYQQTPGQGLQFLFEYFSETQRNKGNFPGRFSGRQFSNSRSEMNVSTLELGDSALYLCASSLDIGTGYNEQFFGPGTRLTVL.

A note on this clone: The same CDR3 is also encoded by other DNA sequences in this sample. The V gene is TRBV27, the J gene TRBJ2-6; D remains ambiguous. CDR3 length: 14 residues. Looked up from germline, CDR1 is MNHEY and CDR2 is SMNVEV (reference sequence). The germline V and J ends were trimmed by 5 bases and 2 bases, with 7 bases remaining between them. CDR3 nucleotides: TGTGCCAGCAGTGGGGTCCCTGGGGCCAACGTCCTGACTTTC. It codes for CASSGVPGANVLTF.

This clone appeared a few times. The rearrangement joins TRBV7-2 to TRBJ2-1, with D perhaps assigned TRBD1 or TRBD2 (5 bases each). V was clipped by 5 bases and J by 16 bases, with 21 bases between them. From germline, CDR1 is SGHTA and CDR2 FQGNSA. There are 13 residues in the CDR3. This CDR3 reads CASSHPGTGKGFF. Written as DNA, the CDR3 is TGTGCCAGCAGCCATCCCGGGACGGGCAAAGGTTTCTTC.

The chain combines TRBV30 with TRBJ2-6; D is perhaps TRBD1 or TRBD2 (5 bases each). The CDR3 is 14 amino acids. Deletions cut 0 bases from V and 4 bases from J, with 7 bases between. Per the germline V gene, CDR1 is GTSNPN and CDR2 is SVGIG (reference sequence). CDR3: CAWSVGEGANVLTF. CDR3 nucleotides: TGTGCCTGGAGTGTGGGGGAAGGGGCCAACGTCCTGACTTTC.

This chain uses TRBV24-1 with TRBJ2-3; TRBD1 aligns across 7 bases. The CDR3 consists of 17 residues. V was pared by 3 bases and J by 2 bases, with 10 bases of the junction left unmatched. Looked up from germline, CDR1 is KGHDR and CDR2 is SFDVKD. Here the CDR3 DNA reads TGTGCCACCAGTGATCCCCGAGGACAGGAAGTCACAGATACGCAGTATTTT. It translates to CATSDPRGQEVTDTQYF.

This rearrangement joins TRBV7-9 to TRBJ2-1, with 8 bases fitting TRBD1. J lost 8 bases, V lost 3 bases, and 6 bases had no gene match. In germline, CDR1 is SEHNR, CDR2 FQNEAQ (reference sequence). CDR3 length: 14 residues. The CDR3 bases are TGTGCCAGCAGCTTTGCCGGACAGGGCTATGAGCAGTTCTTC. It is translated as CASSFAGQGYEQFF.

This chain connects TRBV20-1 to TRBJ2-3; D possibly corresponds to TRBD2 (7 bases). The CDR3 extends over 14 amino acids. The V gene's germline CDR1 is DFQATT and CDR2 SNEGSKA (reference sequence). Trimming stripped 3 bases from V and 5 bases from J, with 15 bases between. The CDR3 DNA sequence: TGCAGTGCTAGTGAGGGGGGGCGAGGAGATACGCAGTATTTT. Translation gives CSASEGGRGDTQYF.

This chain uses TRBV5-8 with TRBJ1-1, with D maybe TRBD1 (6 bases). CDR3 size: 14 residues. Per the germline V gene, CDR1 is SGHTS and CDR2 is YDEGEE. With 1 base removed from V and 6 bases from J, the gap between germline ends came to 13 bases. In nucleotides, the CDR3 is TGTGCCAGCAGCTTGTTACAGGGAGTCGCTGAAGCTTTCTTT. Protein product: CASSLLQGVAEAFF.

V usage is TRBV7-9 and J usage is TRBJ2-7, with 12 bases identical to TRBD2. CDR1 and CDR2 (germline): SEHNR, FQNEAQ (reference sequence). CDR3 length: 16 amino acids. The V and J ends lost 0 bases and 4 bases, in that order; junction bases with no gene match: 4. The CDR3 DNA follows: TGTGCCAGCAGCTTAGCGCTCGGACTAGCGGGGTACGAGCAGTACTTC. It yields the protein CASSLALGLAGYEQYF.

Only one count was recorded for this clone. V gene TRBV29-1 combines with J gene TRBJ1-4; the D is unclear. Germline-derived CDR1 and CDR2 are SQVTM and ANQGSEA. This CDR3 is built from 13 residues. Trimming shortened V by 0 bases and J by 5 bases, and 7 bases separated the two germline ends. The CDR3 sequence: CSVEEGGNEKLFF. The CDR3 nucleotides are TGCAGCGTTGAAGAAGGAGGGAATGAAAAACTGTTTTTT.

The rearrangement joins TRBV30 to TRBJ2-7, with a tentative D call TRBD2 (6 bases). CDR1 and CDR2 (germline): GTSNPN, SVGIG (reference sequence). This CDR3 comprises 13 residues. Trimming took 3 bases from V and 2 from J, leaving 11 bases between them. For the CDR3, the DNA is TGTGCCTGGAGATGGGGGGAAACCTACGAGCAGTACTTC. It codes for CAWRWGETYEQYF.

As to this clone: The same CDR3 can be traced to other DNA sequences in this sample. The CDR3 loop reads CATSDGDSNQPQHF. In nucleotides, the CDR3 is TGTGCCACCAGTGATGGGGACAGCAATCAGCCCCAGCATTTT. The chain recombines TRBV24-1 with TRBJ1-5, with D possibly matching TRBD1 (5 bases). The germline gives CDR1 KGHDR, CDR2 SFDVKD. This CDR3 contains 14 residues. V lost 3 bases, J lost 1 base, and 6 bases lay in between.

J is TRBJ1-5 and V is TRBV19, with D unresolved. CDR3 length equals 12 residues. In germline, CDR1 is LNHDA, CDR2 SQIVND (reference sequence). The V end lost 3 bases, the J end lost 9 bases, and 9 bases lay between the germline ends. The CDR3 sequence is CASSIGLRPQHF. CDR3 DNA: TGTGCCAGTAGTATCGGCCTTCGGCCCCAGCATTTT.